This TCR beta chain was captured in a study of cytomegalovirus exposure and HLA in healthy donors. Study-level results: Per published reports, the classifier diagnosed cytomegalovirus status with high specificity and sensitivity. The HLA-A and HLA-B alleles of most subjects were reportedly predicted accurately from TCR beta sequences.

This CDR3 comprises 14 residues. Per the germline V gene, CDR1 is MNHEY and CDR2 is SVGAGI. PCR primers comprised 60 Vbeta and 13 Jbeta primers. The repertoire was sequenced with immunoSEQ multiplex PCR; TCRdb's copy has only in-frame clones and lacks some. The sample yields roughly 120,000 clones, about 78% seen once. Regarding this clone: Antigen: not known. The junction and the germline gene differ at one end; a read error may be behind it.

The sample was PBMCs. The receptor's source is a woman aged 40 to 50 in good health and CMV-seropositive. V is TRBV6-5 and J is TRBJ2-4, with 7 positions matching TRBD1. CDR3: CASSRKTGINIRYF. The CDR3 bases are TGTGCCAGCAGCCGTAAGACAGGGATCAACATTCGGTACTTC.